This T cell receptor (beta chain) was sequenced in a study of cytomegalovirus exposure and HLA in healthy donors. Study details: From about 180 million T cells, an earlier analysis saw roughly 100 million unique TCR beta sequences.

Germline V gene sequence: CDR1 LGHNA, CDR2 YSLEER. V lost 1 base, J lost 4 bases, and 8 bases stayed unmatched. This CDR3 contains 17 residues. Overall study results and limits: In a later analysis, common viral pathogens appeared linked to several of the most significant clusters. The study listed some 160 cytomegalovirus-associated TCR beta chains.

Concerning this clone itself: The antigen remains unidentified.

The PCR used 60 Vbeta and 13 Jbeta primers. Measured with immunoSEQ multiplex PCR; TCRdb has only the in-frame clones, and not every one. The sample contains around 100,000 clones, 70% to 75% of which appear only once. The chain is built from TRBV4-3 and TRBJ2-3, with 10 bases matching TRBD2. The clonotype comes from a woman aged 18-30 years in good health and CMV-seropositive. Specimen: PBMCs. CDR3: CASSQALAGGVADTQYF. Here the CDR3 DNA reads TGCGCCAGCAGCCAAGCCTTAGCGGGGGGCGTCGCAGATACGCAGTATTTT.